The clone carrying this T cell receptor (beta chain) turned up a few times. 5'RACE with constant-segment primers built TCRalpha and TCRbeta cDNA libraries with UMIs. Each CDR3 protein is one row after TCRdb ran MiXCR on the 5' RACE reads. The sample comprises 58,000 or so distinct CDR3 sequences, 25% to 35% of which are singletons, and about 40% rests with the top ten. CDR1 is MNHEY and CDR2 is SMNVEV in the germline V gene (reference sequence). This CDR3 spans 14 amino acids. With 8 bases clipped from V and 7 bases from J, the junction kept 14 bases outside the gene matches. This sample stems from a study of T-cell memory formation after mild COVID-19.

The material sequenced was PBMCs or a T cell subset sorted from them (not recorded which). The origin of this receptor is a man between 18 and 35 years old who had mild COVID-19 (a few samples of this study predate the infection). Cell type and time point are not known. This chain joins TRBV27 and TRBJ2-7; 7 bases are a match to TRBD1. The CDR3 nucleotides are TGTGCCAGCCCCCCCCGGGACAGCCCGTGGGAGCAGTACGTC. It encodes CASPPRDSPWEQYV.